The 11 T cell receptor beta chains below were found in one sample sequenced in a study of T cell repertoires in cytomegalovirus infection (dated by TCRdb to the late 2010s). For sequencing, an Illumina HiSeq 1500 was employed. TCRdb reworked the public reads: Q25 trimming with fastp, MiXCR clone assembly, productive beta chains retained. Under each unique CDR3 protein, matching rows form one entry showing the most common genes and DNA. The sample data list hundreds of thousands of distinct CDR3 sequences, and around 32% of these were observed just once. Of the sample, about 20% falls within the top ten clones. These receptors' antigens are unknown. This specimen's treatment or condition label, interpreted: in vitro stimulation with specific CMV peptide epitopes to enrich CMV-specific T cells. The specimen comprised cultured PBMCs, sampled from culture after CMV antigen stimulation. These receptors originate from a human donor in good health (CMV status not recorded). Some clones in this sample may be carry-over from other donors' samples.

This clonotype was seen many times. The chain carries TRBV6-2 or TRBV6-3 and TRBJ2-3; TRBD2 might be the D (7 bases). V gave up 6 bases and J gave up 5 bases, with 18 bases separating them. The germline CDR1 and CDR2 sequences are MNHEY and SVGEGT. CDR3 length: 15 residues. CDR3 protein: CASRETAGAGDTQYF. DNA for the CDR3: TGTGCCAGCAGGGAAACGGCGGGGGCCGGAGATACGCAGTATTTT.

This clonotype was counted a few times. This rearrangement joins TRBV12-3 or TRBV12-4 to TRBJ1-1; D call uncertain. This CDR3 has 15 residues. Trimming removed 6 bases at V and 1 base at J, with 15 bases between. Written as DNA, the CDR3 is TGTGCCAGCAGCCCACCCGGACGGCGGAACACTGAAGCTTTCTTT. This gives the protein CASSPPGRRNTEAFF.

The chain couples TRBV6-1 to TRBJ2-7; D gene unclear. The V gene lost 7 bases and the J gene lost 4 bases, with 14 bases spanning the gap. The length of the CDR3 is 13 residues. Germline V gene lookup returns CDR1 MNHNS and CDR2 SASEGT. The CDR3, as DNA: TGTGCCAGCAACCCGAGGAACCCATACGAGCAGTACTTC. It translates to CASNPRNPYEQYF.

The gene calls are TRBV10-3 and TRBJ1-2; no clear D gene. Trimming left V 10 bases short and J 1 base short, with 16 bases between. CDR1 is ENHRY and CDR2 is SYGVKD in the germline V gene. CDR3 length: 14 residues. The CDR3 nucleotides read TGTGCCACCTCTGAAGGCGGACTTAACTATGGCTACACCTTC. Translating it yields CATSEGGLNYGYTF.

CDR3 region: CASSQDITNEKLFF. The CDR3 DNA reads as TGTGCCAGCAGCCAAGACATAACTAATGAAAAACTGTTTTTT. V is TRBV14 and J is TRBJ1-4; D unclear. Trimming shortened V by 0 bases and J by 1 base, and 3 bases separated the two germline ends. The CDR3 extends over 14 amino acids. Germline-derived CDR1 and CDR2 are SGHDN and FVKESK.

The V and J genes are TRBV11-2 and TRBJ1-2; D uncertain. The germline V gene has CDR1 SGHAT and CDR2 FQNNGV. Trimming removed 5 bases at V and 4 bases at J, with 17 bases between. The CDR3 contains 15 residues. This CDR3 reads CASSPRTFVPYGYTF. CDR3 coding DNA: TGTGCCAGCAGCCCTCGGACGTTTGTCCCCTATGGCTACACCTTC.

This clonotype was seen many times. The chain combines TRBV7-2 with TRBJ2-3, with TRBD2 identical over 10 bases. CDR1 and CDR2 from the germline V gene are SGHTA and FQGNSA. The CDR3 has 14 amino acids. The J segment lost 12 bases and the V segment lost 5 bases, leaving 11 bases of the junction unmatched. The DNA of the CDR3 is TGTGCCAGCAGCCCTTCTAGCGGGGGAGATCCACAGTATTTT. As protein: CASSPSSGGDPQYF.

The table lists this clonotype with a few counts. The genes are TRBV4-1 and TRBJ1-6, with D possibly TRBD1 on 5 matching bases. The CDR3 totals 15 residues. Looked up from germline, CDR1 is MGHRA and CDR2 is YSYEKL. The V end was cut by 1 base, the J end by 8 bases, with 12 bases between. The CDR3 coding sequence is TGCGCCAGCAGCCAAGGCCAGGGAAGGGATTCACCCCTCCACTTT. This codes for CASSQGQGRDSPLHF.

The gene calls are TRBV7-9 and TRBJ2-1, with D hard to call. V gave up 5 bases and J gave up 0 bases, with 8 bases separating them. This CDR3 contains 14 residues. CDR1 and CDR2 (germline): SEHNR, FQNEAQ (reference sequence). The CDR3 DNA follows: TGTGCCAGCAGCCTGAGCATCTCCTACAATGAGCAGTTCTTC. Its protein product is CASSLSISYNEQFF.

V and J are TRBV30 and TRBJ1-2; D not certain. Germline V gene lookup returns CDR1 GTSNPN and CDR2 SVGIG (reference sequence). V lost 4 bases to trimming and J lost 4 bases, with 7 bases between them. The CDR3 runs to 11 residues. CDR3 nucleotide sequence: TGTGCCTGGAATGTGTTCTATGGCTACACCTTC. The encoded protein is CAWNVFYGYTF.

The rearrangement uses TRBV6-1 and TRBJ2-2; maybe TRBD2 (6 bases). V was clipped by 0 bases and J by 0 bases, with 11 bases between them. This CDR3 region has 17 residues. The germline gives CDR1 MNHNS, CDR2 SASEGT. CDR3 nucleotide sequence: TGTGCCAGCAGTGAAGCTGGGCGACTAGCGAACACCGGGGAGCTGTTTTTT. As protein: CASSEAGRLANTGELFF.